Below, 8 T cell receptor beta chains from the same sample are listed, as sequenced in a study of prognosis after radiotherapy for stage I lung cancer (dated by TCRdb to 2020 to 2022). The sequencing machine was an Illumina HiSeq 3000. Two rounds of multiplex PCR were performed to amplify the TCR beta CDR3 region from genomic DNA. In the first round of PCR, primers specific to each TRBV and TRBJ gene were used, and the primer sequences are filed in Chinese patent CN105087789A. Starting from the raw public reads, TCRdb applied fastp trimming at Q25, assembled clones with MiXCR and retained in-frame beta chains. Every distinct CDR3 protein forms one entry, paired with its most common genes and DNA. This sample comprises about 16,000 distinct CDR3 sequences, around 40% of them detected only once. 40% of the sample is in the top ten clones. Sequenced here: PBMCs, sampled before or after stereotactic body radiation therapy (not recorded which). The origin of the receptors is a donor of 50 years or more with non-small cell lung cancer.

Details on this clonotype: With a much larger clone just one base away, this may be a read error. The chain joins TRBV7-3 to TRBJ1-1; tentative D call: TRBD1 (5 bases). This CDR3 has 14 amino acids. Germline CDR1 reads SGHTA; CDR2 reads FQGTGA. CDR3 sequence (DNA): TGTACCAGCAGCTTAGGCGGGACGGCGAATGAAGCTTTCTTT. Translated: CTSSLGGTANEAFF.

This clonotype was seen a single time. This chain links TRBV10-3 with TRBJ1-5, with D tentatively TRBD1 (5 bases). Germline values: CDR1 ENHRY, CDR2 SYGVKD. This CDR3 spans 14 amino acids. The CDR3 nucleotides are TGTTCCAGCCAGACAGTGGGAAGCAATCAGCCCCAGCATTTT. Encoded protein: CSSQTVGSNQPQHF.

A note on this clonotype: With only one base between it and a far larger clone, this is likely a read error. The gene calls are TRBV6-5 and TRBJ1-3; D ambiguous. CDR1 is MNHEY and CDR2 is SVGAGI in the germline V gene. V was clipped by 7 bases and J by 1 base, with 14 bases between them. The CDR3 length is 15 residues. The CDR3, as DNA: TGTGCCAGCATTACCCAACAGCGATCTGGAAACACCATATATTTT. Protein product: CASITQQRSGNTIYF.

This clonotype is termed medium-sized. The chain recombines TRBV6-2 or TRBV6-3 with TRBJ2-1; D unclear. V was trimmed by 7 bases and J by 8 bases, leaving 15 bases between them. Germline lookup yields CDR1 MNHEY and CDR2 SVGEGT. The CDR3 extends over 13 amino acids. The CDR3 coding sequence is TGTGCCAGCATCGACCCCGGTGGCCATGAGCAGTTCTTC. Residues: CASIDPGGHEQFF.

Comment on this clonotype: Compared with germline, one end of the junction differs, possibly owing to a read error. The chain recombines TRBV5-1 with TRBJ1-3; weak D call: TRBD1 (5 bases). CDR1 SGHRS and CDR2 YFSETQ come from the germline V gene. The CDR3 is made up of 16 amino acids. CDR3 coding DNA: TGTGCCAGCAGCTCCCCGGGAGGGGCAGCCGGAAACACCATATATTTT. Translating gives CASSSPGGAAGNTIYF.

This clonotype was counted ten times or more. The V gene is TRBV20-1, the J gene TRBJ2-3; 12 bases match TRBD1. Unmatched junction bases numbered 4, after V lost 6 bases and J lost 6 bases. The CDR3 contains 13 residues. Germline CDR1 is DFQATT and CDR2 is SNEGSKA (reference sequence). CDR3 loop: CSAGTGGKDTQYF. Written as DNA, the CDR3 is TGCAGTGCCGGGACAGGGGGCAAGGATACGCAGTATTTT.

On this clonotype itself: Just one base apart from a much larger clone, this may be a read error. The chain couples TRBV20-1 to TRBJ1-1, with a tentative D call TRBD1 (6 bases). The CDR3 sequence is 12 residues long. Trimming took 6 bases from V and 7 from J, leaving 15 bases between them. From germline, CDR1 is DFQATT and CDR2 SNEGSKA (reference sequence). This CDR3 reads CSAKGGWLEAFF. The CDR3 DNA reads as TGCAGTGCAAAGGGGGGGTGGCTTGAAGCTTTCTTT.

This clonotype was seen many times. The genes are TRBV6-1 and TRBJ1-3, with a weak D call TRBD1 (5 bases). This CDR3 is built from 15 residues. Trimming removed 5 bases at V and 7 bases at J, with 18 bases between. Germline CDR1 and CDR2: MNHNS and SASEGT. The CDR3 is CASSPTTGPGNTIYF. As DNA, the CDR3 is TGTGCCAGCAGTCCTACAACAGGTCCCGGGAACACCATATATTTT.